The TCR beta chain under discussion was sequenced for a study of T-cell reconstitution after alpha-beta-depleted transplantation in children. The study, taken as a whole, reports: It was newly produced T cells that mostly accounted for T-cell counts and diversity one year after transplant. It was reported that alpha-beta T cells came from several hundred expanded graft clones (about two months after transplant).

This clonotype was recorded many times. The antigen is not known. The germline gives CDR1 DFQATT, CDR2 SNEGSKA (reference sequence). Trimming cost V 3 bases and J 5 bases; bases outside gene matches: 8. The CDR3 is 14 amino acids. As it was prepared, the TCRbeta library received unique molecular identifiers. A single record per CDR3 protein comes from TCRdb applying MiXCR to the PCR reads. Of about 27,000 distinct CDR3 sequences listed, 6.3% are singletons. The V and J genes are TRBV20-1 and TRBJ2-5; TRBD1 matches 8 bases. This receptor was taken from a male patient between 10 and 17 years old who had a stem cell transplant for acute myeloid leukemia, so the T cells may come from the graft donor. The specimen comprised PBMCs, mostly from graft donor cells, sampled 180 days after TCRalphabeta/CD19-depleted stem cell transplant. Here the CDR3 reads CSASGQGSSETQYF. The DNA for the CDR3 is TGCAGTGCTAGCGGACAGGGATCCTCGGAGACCCAGTACTTC.